These 16 T cell receptor beta chains were sequenced from one sample in a study of cytomegalovirus exposure and HLA in healthy donors. PCR involved 60 Vbeta and 13 Jbeta primers. Clones were read by immunoSEQ multiplex PCR, and TCRdb kept only the in-frame ones, dropping some. The sample shows 100,000 to 150,000 clones, more than 70% of them seen only once. The specimen sequenced was PBMCs. These receptors were taken from a man aged 30 to 39 in good health and CMV-seronegative.

This rearrangement joins TRBV7-9 to TRBJ1-5; D unresolved. The CDR3 runs 13 residues. Per the germline V gene, CDR1 is SEHNR and CDR2 is FQNEAQ (reference sequence). V was trimmed by 5 bases and J by 7 bases, leaving 12 bases between them. The CDR3 is CASSPMARQPQHF. DNA of the CDR3: TGTGCCAGCAGCCCCATGGCCAGGCAGCCCCAGCATTTT.

This rearrangement joins TRBV19 to TRBJ1-1, with a possible D match to TRBD1 (5 bases). Germline V gives CDR1 LNHDA, CDR2 SQIVND (reference sequence). The CDR3 extends over 15 amino acids. V dropped 5 bases and J dropped 0 bases, with 13 bases sitting between them. This chain's CDR3 is CASSPMTVLNTEAFF. The CDR3 DNA follows: TGTGCCAGTAGTCCCATGACAGTTTTGAACACTGAAGCTTTCTTT.

The rearrangement links TRBV11-1 to TRBJ1-1, with 7 bases that match TRBD1. The V segment lost 5 bases and the J segment 4 bases; nucleotides outside the gene matches: 7. Germline CDR1 and CDR2: SGHAT and FQDESV (reference sequence). This CDR3 spans 14 amino acids. CDR3 coding DNA: TGTGCCAGCAGCCCCAAATACAGGGGCACTGAAGCTTTCTTT. Encoded protein: CASSPKYRGTEAFF. Supplemented by reference TRBV11-1 and TRBJ1-1, the full variable domain reads EAEVAQSPRYKITEKSQAVAFWCDPISGHATLYWYRQILGQGPELLVQFQDESVVDDSQLPKDRFSAERLKGVDSTLKIQPAELGDSAMYLCASSPKYRGTEAFFGQGTRLTVV.

The rearrangement links TRBV7-2 to TRBJ2-7, with a possible D match to TRBD1 (6 bases). CDR1 is SGHTA and CDR2 is FQGNSA in the germline V gene. The CDR3 is made up of 15 amino acids. V lost 1 base and J 2 bases, leaving 12 bases between the germline ends. CDR3 residues: CASSLGVGATYEQYF. DNA of the CDR3: TGTGCCAGCAGCTTAGGGGTGGGGGCCACCTACGAGCAGTACTTC.

This clone was counted only a few times. This chain uses TRBV6-6 with TRBJ1-4; D is possibly TRBD1 (6 bases). Trimming removed 8 bases from V and 5 bases from J, with 15 bases in between. CDR1 and CDR2 (germline): MNHNY, SVGAGI (reference sequence). The CDR3 totals 14 residues. In DNA, the CDR3 is TGTGCCAGCGTTGGGATGCAGGGGAATGAAAAACTGTTTTTT. Translated, it gives CASVGMQGNEKLFF.

The rearrangement joins TRBV11-2 to TRBJ2-3; 15 positions match TRBD2. Germline V gene data show CDR1 as SGHAT and CDR2 as FQNNGV. With 4 bases clipped from V and 5 bases from J, the junction kept 10 bases outside the gene matches. The CDR3 sequence is 18 residues long. DNA of the CDR3: TGTGCCAGCAGCTCCCCTGGGACTAGCGGGGGGCCAGTAGATACGCAGTATTTT. It translates to CASSSPGTSGGPVDTQYF.

This chain connects TRBV23-1 to TRBJ1-1, with a tentative D call TRBD1 (6 bases). TRBV23-1 is treated as an ORF (open reading frame) with a function not yet certain. The CDR3 length is 15 residues. Trimming removed 6 bases from V and 7 bases from J, with 21 bases in between. CDR3 loop: CASRPLRGIKVEAFF. In DNA form, the CDR3 reads TGCGCCAGCAGGCCCCTGAGGGGGATTAAGGTTGAAGCTTTCTTT.

This clone is a singleton in its sample. The chain uses TRBV5-4 and TRBJ2-7, with D tentatively TRBD1 (6 bases). The CDR3 runs to 12 residues. The V end lost 9 bases, the J end lost 2 bases, and 12 bases lay between the germline ends. The germline gives CDR1 SGHNT, CDR2 YYREEE (reference sequence). Here the CDR3 reads CATSGTTYEQYF. The CDR3 nucleotides read TGTGCCACCTCCGGGACAACCTACGAGCAGTACTTC. The variable domain in full, with the rest retrieved from reference TRBV5-4 and TRBJ2-7, is ETGVTQSPTHLIKTRGQQVTLRCSSQSGHNTVSWYQQALGQGPQFIFQYYREEENGRGNFPPRFSGLQFPNYSSELNVNALELDDSALYLCATSGTTYEQYFGPGTRLTVT.

This clone was counted only a few times. The genes are TRBV5-1 and TRBJ1-5; D is unclear. The germline V gene encodes CDR1 SGHRS and CDR2 YFSETQ. The CDR3 loop spans 14 amino acids. Trimming shortened V by 0 bases and J by 7 bases, and 11 bases separated the two germline ends. The CDR3, as DNA: TGCGCCAGCAGCTTGGGATCCCCTCTACAGCCCCAGCATTTT. Its protein is CASSLGSPLQPQHF.

The chain uses TRBV6-5 and TRBJ2-7; D call uncertain. Germline CDR1 reads MNHEY; CDR2 reads SVGAGI. CDR3 length equals 12 residues. Trimming took 0 bases from V and 7 from J, leaving 7 bases between them. Here the CDR3 DNA reads TGTGCCAGCAGTTACTCGAGGTGGGAGCAGTACTTC. Encoded protein: CASSYSRWEQYF.

This clone was seen just once. This sequence joins TRBV10-3 and TRBJ1-1; 8 bases are shared with TRBD1. The J segment lost 4 bases and the V segment lost 7 bases, leaving 5 bases of the junction unmatched. Germline values: CDR1 ENHRY, CDR2 SYGVKD. The CDR3 has 13 amino acids. This CDR3 is CAINQGAVTEAFF. In nucleotides, the CDR3 is TGTGCCATCAACCAGGGGGCCGTCACTGAAGCTTTCTTT.

This clone has just one count. V and J are TRBV10-3 and TRBJ1-2; TRBD1 agrees at 7 bases. This CDR3 has 14 residues. Trimming removed 5 bases from V and 4 bases from J; junction bases left unmatched: 7. Per the germline V gene, CDR1 is ENHRY and CDR2 is SYGVKD. The CDR3 region has the DNA TGTGCCATCAGTATTGACAGGGTTGGCTATGGCTACACCTTC. It translates to CAISIDRVGYGYTF.

The gene calls are TRBV7-2 and TRBJ2-7, with unresolved D. The CDR3 totals 13 residues. Germline CDR1 reads SGHTA; CDR2 reads FQGNSA. Deletions cut 2 bases from V and 7 bases from J, with 12 bases between. In DNA form, the CDR3 reads TGTGCCAGCAGCTTACAACCTCTCGGGGAGCAGTACTTC. The encoded protein is CASSLQPLGEQYF.

The chain uses TRBV7-9 and TRBJ2-3; maybe TRBD2 (7 bases). The V end lost 2 bases, the J end lost 4 bases, and 10 bases lay between the germline ends. Germline V lookup: CDR1 SEHNR, CDR2 FQNEAQ (reference sequence). The CDR3 has 14 residues. Here the CDR3 DNA reads TGTGCCAGCAGCTTACGGGGGGCCCCAGATACGCAGTATTTT. Protein sequence: CASSLRGAPDTQYF.

The rearrangement joins TRBV5-5 to TRBJ2-7, with a possible D match to TRBD2 (6 bases). The CDR3 totals 15 residues. Germline V gene sequence: CDR1 SGHKS, CDR2 YYEKEE (reference sequence). Trimming stripped 3 bases from V and 2 bases from J, with 15 bases between. The CDR3 region has the DNA TGTGCCAGCAGCTCGGCCCCCGGGACTGCCTACGAGCAGTACTTC. This sequence encodes CASSSAPGTAYEQYF.

This clone was counted a few times. V gene TRBV18 combines with J gene TRBJ1-1; 8 nucleotides line up with TRBD1. Trimming at V came to 3 bases and at J to 1 base, leaving 10 bases not matched to a gene. The germline gives CDR1 KGHSH, CDR2 LQKENI. This CDR3 comprises 17 residues. CDR3 sequence: CASSPPDRGPSNTEAFF. The DNA for the CDR3 is TGTGCCAGCTCACCGCCAGACAGGGGACCCTCGAACACTGAAGCTTTCTTT. The whole variable domain, filled in from reference TRBV18 and TRBJ1-1, reads NAGVMQNPRHLVRRRGQEARLRCSPMKGHSHVYWYRQLPEEGLKFMVYLQKENIIDESGMPKERFSAEFPKEGPSILRIQQVVRGDSAAYFCASSPPDRGPSNTEAFFGQGTRLTVV.